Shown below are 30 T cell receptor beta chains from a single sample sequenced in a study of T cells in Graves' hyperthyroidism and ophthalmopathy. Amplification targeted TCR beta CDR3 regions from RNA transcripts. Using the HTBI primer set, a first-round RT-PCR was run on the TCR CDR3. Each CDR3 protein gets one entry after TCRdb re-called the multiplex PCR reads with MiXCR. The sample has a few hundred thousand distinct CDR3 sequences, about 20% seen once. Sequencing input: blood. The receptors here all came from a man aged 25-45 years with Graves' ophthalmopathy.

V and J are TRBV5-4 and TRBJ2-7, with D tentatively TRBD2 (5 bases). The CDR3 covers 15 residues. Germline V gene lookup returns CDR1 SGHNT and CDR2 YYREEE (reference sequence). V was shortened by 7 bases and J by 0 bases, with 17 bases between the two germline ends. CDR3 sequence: CASSGGLLSSYEQYF. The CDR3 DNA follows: TGTGCCAGCTCCGGAGGCCTCCTTAGCTCCTACGAGCAGTACTTC. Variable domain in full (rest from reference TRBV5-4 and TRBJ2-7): ETGVTQSPTHLIKTRGQQVTLRCSSQSGHNTVSWYQQALGQGPQFIFQYYREEENGRGNFPPRFSGLQFPNYSSELNVNALELDDSALYLCASSGGLLSSYEQYFGPGTRLTVT.

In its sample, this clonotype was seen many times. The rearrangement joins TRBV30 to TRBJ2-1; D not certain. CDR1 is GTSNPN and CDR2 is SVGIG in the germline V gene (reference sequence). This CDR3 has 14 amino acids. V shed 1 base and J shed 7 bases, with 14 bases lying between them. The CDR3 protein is CAWSAGPNSNEQFF. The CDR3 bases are TGTGCCTGGAGTGCTGGGCCCAACTCGAATGAGCAGTTCTTC.

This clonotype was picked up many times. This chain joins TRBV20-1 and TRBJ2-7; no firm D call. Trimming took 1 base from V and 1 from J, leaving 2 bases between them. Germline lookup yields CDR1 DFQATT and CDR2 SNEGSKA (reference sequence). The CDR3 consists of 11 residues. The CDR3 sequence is CSARGSYEQYF. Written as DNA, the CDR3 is TGCAGTGCTAGAGGTTCCTACGAGCAGTACTTC.

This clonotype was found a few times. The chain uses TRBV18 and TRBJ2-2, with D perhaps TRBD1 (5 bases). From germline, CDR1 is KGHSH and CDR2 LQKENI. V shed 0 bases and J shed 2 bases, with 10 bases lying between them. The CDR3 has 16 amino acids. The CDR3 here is CASSPPRTRNTGELFF. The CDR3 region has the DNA TGTGCCAGCTCACCACCGAGGACACGAAACACCGGGGAGCTGTTTTTT.

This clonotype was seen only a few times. CDR3 DNA sequence: TGTGCCAGCATGGAGTCCGTGTCTGAGCAGTTCTTC. As protein: CASMESVSEQFF. The J gene is TRBJ2-1, the V gene TRBV28; D ambiguous. Trimming took off 7 bases at V and 9 bases at J, with 13 bases between the two ends. CDR3 length: 12 amino acids. The germline V gene encodes CDR1 MDHEN and CDR2 SYDVKM.

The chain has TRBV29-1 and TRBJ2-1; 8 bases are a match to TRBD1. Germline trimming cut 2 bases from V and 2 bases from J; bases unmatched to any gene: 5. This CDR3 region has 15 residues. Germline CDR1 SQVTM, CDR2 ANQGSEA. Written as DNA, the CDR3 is TGCAGCGTTGAAAACAGGGGGGCACCCTACAATGAGCAGTTCTTC. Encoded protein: CSVENRGAPYNEQFF.

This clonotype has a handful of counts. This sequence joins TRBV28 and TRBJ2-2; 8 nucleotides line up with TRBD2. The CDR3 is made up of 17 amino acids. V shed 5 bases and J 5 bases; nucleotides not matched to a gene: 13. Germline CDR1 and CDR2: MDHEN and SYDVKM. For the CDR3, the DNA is TGTGCCAGCAGTCCCCTCGGTGTACTAGCGGCAACCGGGGAGCTGTTTTTT. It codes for CASSPLGVLAATGELFF.

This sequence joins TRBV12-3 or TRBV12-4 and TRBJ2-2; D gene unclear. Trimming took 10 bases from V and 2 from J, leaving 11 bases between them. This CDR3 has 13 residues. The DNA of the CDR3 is TGTGCCATCCTGGACGTCAACACCGGGGAGCTGTTTTTT. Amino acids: CAILDVNTGELFF.

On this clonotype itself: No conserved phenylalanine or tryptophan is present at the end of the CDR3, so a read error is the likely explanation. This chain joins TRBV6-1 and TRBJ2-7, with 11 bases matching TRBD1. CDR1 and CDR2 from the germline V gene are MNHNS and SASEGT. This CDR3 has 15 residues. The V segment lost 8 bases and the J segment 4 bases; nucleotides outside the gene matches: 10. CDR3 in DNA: TGTGCCAGCCGCCCAGGACAGGGGGCCAGGTACGAGCAGTACTCC. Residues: CASRPGQGARYEQYS.

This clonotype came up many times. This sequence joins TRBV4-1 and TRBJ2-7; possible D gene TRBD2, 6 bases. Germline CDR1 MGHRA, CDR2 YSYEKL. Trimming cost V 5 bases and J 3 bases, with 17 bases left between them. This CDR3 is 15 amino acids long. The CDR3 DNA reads TGCGCCAGCAGCTTTAACAGGTGGGGGGTCTACGAGCAGTACTTC. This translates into CASSFNRWGVYEQYF.

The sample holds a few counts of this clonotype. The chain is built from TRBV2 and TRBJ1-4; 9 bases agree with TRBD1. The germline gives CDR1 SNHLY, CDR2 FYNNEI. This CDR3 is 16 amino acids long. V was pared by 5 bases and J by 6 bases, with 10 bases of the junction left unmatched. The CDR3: CASSIGQGRLYEKLFF. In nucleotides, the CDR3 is TGTGCCAGCAGTATAGGACAGGGGAGGCTTTATGAAAAACTGTTTTTT.

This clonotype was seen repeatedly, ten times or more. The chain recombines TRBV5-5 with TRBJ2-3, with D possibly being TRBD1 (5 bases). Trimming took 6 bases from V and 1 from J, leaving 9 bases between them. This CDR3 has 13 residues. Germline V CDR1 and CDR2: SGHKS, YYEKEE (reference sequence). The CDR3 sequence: CASTKQGTDTQYF. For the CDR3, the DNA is TGTGCCAGCACCAAACAGGGCACAGATACGCAGTATTTT.

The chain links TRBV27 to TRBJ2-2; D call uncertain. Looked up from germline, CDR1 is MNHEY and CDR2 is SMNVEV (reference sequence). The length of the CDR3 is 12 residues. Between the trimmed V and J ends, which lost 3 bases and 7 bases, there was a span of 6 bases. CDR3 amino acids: CASSLMSGELFF. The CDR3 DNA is TGTGCCAGCAGTTTGATGAGCGGGGAGCTGTTTTTT.

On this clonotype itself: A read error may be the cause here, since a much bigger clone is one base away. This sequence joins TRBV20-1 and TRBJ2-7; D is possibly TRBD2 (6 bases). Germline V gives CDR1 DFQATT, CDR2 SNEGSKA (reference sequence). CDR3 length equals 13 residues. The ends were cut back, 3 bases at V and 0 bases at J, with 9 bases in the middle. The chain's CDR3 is CSASGGSSYEQYF. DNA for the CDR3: TGCAGTGCTAGCGGGGGAAGCTCCTACGAGCAGTACTTC.

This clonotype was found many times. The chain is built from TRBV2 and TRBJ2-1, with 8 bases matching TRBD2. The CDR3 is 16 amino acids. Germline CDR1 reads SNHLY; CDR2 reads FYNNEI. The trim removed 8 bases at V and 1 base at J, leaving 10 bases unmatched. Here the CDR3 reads CASGHFGGGSYNEQFF. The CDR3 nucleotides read TGTGCCAGCGGGCATTTCGGGGGGGGGTCCTACAATGAGCAGTTCTTC.

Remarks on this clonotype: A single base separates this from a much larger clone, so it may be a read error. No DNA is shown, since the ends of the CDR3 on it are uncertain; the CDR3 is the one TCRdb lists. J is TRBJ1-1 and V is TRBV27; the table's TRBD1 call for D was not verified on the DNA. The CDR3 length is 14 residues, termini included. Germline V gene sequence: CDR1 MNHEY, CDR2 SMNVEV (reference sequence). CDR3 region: CASSLVGVGTEASF.

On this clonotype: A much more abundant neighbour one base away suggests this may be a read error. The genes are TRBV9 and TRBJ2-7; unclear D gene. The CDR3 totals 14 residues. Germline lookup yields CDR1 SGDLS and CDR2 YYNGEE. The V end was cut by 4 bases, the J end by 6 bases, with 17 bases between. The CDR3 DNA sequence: TGTGCCAGCAGCCCAGATCCGAGACAAGGCGAGCAGTACTTC. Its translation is CASSPDPRQGEQYF.

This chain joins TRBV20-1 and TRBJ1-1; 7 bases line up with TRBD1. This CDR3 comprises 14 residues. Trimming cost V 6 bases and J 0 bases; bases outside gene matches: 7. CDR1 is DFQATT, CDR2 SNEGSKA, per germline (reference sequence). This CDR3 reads CSAKPGQMNTEAFF. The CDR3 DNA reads TGCAGTGCAAAACCGGGACAGATGAACACTGAAGCTTTCTTT.

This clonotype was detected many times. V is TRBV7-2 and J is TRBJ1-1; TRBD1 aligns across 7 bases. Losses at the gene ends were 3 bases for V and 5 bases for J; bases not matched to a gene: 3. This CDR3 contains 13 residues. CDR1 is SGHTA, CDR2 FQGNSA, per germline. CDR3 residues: CASSFAGGTEAFF. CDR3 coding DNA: TGTGCCAGCAGCTTCGCAGGGGGGACTGAAGCTTTCTTT.

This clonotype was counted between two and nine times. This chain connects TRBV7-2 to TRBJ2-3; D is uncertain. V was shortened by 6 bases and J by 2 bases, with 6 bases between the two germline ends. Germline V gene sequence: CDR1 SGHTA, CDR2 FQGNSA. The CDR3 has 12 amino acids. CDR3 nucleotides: TGTGCCAGCAGATACTTCACAGATACGCAGTATTTT. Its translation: CASRYFTDTQYF.

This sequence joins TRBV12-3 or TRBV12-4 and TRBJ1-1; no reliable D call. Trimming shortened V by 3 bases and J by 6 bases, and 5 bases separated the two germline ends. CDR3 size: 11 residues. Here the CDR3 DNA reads TGTGCCAGCAGTTTCGGTCCTGAAGCTTTCTTT. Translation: CASSFGPEAFF.

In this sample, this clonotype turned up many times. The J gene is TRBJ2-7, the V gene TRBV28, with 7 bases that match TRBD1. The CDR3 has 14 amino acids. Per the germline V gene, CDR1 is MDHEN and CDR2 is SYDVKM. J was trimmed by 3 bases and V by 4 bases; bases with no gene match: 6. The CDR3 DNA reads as TGTGCCAGCAGTTCGACAGGGTCCGACTACGAGCAGTACTTC. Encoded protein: CASSSTGSDYEQYF.

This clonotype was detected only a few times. The CDR3 DNA reads TGTGCCAGCACTCCAGCGGAACCTTACAATGAGCAGTTCTTC. Amino acid sequence: CASTPAEPYNEQFF. The chain links TRBV6-1 to TRBJ2-1; perhaps TRBD2 as D (5 bases). V lost 7 bases to trimming and J lost 4 bases, with 14 bases between them. Germline CDR1 MNHNS, CDR2 SASEGT. CDR3 length: 14 residues.

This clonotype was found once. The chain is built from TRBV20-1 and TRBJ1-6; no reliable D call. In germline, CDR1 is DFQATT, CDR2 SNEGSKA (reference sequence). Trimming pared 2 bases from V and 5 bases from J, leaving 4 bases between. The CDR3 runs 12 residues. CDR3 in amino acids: CSARPDNSPLHF. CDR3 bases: TGCAGTGCTAGACCCGATAATTCACCCCTCCACTTT.

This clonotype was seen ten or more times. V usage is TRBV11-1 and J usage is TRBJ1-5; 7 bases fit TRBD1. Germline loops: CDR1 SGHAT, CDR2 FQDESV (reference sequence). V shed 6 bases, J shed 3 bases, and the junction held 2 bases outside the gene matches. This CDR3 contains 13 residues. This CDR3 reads CASSGTDNQPQHF. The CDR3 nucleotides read TGTGCCAGCAGTGGGACAGACAATCAGCCCCAGCATTTT.

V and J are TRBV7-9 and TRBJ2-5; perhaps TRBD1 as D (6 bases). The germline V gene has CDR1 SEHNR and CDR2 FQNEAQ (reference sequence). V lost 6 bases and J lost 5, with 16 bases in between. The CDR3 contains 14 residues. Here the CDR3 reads CASRPKQGDETQYF. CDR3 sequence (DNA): TGTGCCAGCAGGCCGAAACAGGGTGACGAGACCCAGTACTTC. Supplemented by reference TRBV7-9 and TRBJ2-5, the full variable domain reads DTGVSQNPRHKITKRGQNVTFRCDPISEHNRLYWYRQTLGQGPEFLTYFQNEAQLEKSRLLSDRFSAERPKGSFSTLEIQRTEQGDSAMYLCASRPKQGDETQYFGPGTRLLVL.

The CDR3 here is CASSLGGGGSGRSNEQFF. As DNA, the CDR3 is TGTGCCAGCAGCTTAGGGGGGGGGGGTAGCGGGAGGTCTAATGAGCAGTTCTTC. The chain employs TRBV11-3 and TRBJ2-1; the match to TRBD2 covers 10 bases. The germline gives CDR1 SGHNT, CDR2 YENEEA. With V trimmed by 1 base and J by 7 bases, 13 bases remained unmatched. This CDR3 is 18 amino acids long. Together with reference TRBV11-3 and TRBJ2-1, the CDR3 gives the full variable domain: EAGVVQSPRYKIIEKKQPVAFWCNPISGHNTLYWYLQNLGQGPELLIRYENEEAVDDSQLPKDRFSAERLKGVDSTLKIQPAELGDSAVYLCASSLGGGGSGRSNEQFFGPGTRLTVL.

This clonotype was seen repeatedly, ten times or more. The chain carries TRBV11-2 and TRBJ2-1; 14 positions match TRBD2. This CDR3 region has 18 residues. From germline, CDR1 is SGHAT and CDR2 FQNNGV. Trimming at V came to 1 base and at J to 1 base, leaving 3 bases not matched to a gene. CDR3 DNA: TGTGCCAGCAGCTTAGGGACTAGCGGGAGGCTTTCCTACAATGAGCAGTTCTTC. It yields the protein CASSLGTSGRLSYNEQFF.

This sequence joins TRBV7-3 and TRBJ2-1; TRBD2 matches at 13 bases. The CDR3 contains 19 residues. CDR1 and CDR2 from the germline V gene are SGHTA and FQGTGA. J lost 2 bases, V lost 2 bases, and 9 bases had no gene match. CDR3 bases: TGTGCCAGCAGCTTATCGGGGACTAGCGGGATTGTTCCCTACAATGAGCAGTTCTTC. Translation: CASSLSGTSGIVPYNEQFF.

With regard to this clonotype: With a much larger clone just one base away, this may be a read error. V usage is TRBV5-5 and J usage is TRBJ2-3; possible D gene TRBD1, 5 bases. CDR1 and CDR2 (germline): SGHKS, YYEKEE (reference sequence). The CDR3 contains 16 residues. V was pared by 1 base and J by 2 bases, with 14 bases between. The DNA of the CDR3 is TGTGCCAGCAGCTTGTACCGGGCAGGGTACACAGATACGCAGTATTTT. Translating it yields CASSLYRAGYTDTQYF.